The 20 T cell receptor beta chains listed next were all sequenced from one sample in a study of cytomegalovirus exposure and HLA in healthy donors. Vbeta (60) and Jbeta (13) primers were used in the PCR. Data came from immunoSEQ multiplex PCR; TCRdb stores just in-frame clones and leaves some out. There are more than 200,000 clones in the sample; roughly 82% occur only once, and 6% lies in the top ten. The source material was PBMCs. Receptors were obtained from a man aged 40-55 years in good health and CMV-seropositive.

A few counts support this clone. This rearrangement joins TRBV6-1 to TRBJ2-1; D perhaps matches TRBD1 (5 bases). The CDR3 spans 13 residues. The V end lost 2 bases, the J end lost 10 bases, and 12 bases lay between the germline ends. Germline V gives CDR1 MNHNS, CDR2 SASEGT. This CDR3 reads CASSESPRQEQFF. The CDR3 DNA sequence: TGTGCCAGCAGTGAATCCCCAAGACAGGAGCAGTTCTTC.

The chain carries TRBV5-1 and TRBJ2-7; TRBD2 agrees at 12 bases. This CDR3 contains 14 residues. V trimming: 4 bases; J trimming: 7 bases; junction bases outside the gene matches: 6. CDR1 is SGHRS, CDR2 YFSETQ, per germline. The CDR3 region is CASSRLAGEDEQYV. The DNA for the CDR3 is TGCGCCAGCAGCAGACTAGCGGGAGAGGATGAGCAGTACGTC.

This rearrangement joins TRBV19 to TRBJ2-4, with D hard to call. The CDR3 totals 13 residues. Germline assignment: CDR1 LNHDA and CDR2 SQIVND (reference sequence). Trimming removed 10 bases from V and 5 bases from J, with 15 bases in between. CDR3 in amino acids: CATIDPPENIQYF. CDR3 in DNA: TGTGCCACTATAGATCCCCCTGAAAACATTCAGTACTTC.

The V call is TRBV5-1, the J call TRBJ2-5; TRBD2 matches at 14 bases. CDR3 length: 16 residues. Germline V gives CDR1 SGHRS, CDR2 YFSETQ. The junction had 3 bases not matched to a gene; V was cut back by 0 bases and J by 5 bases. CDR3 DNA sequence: TGCGCCAGCAGCTTGGGACTAGCGGGAGGGCGGGAGACCCAGTACTTC. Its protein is CASSLGLAGGRETQYF.

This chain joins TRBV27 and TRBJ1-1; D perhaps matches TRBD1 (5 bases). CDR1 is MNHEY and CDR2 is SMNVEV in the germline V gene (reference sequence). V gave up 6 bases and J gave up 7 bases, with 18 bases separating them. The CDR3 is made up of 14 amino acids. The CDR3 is CASSRSRSDSEAFF. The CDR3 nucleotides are TGTGCCAGCAGCCGAAGCAGGTCCGACAGTGAAGCTTTCTTT.

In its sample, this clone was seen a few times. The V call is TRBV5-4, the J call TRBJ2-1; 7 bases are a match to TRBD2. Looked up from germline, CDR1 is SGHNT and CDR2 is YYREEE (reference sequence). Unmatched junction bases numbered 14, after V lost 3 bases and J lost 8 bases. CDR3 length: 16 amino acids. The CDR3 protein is CASSSTKGGPVHEQFF. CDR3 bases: TGTGCCAGCAGCTCGACGAAGGGAGGGCCCGTCCATGAGCAGTTCTTC. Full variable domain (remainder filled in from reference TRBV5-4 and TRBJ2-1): ETGVTQSPTHLIKTRGQQVTLRCSSQSGHNTVSWYQQALGQGPQFIFQYYREEENGRGNFPPRFSGLQFPNYSSELNVNALELDDSALYLCASSSTKGGPVHEQFFGPGTRLTVL.

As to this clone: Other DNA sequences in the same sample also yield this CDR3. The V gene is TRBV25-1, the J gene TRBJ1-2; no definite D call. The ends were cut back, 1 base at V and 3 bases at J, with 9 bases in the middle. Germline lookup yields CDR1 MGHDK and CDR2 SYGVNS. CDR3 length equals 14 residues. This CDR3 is CASSEFGQDYGYTF. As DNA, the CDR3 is TGTGCCAGCAGTGAATTTGGGCAGGACTATGGCTACACCTTC.

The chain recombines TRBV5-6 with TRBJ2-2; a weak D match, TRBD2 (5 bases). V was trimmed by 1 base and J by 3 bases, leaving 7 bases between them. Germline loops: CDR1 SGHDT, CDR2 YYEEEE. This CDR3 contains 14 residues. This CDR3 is CASSLWEYTGELFF. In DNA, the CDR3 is TGTGCCAGCAGCTTGTGGGAGTACACCGGGGAGCTGTTTTTT.

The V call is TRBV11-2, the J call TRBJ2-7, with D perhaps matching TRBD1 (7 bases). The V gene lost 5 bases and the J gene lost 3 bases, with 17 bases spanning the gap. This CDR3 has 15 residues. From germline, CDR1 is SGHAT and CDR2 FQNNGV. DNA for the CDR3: TGTGCCAGCAGCCCAATGGCGGGACAGTACTACGAGCAGTACTTC. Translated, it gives CASSPMAGQYYEQYF.

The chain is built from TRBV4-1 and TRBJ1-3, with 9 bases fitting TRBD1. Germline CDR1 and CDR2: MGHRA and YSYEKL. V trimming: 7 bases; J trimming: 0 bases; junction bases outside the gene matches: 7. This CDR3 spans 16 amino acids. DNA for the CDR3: TGCGCCAGCACCCTCACAGGGGGCTTCTCTGGAAACACCATATATTTT. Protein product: CASTLTGGFSGNTIYF.

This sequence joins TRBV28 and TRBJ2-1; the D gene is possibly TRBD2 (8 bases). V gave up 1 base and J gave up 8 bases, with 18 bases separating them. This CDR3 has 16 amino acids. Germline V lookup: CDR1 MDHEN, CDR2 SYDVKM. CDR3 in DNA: TGTGCCAGCAGTTTATCAGCAGGGGGGACTAGGGATGAGCAGTTCTTC. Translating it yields CASSLSAGGTRDEQFF.

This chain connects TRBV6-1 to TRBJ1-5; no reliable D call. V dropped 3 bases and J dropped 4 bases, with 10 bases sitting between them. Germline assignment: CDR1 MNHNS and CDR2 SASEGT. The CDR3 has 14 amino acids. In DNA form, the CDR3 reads TGTGCCAGCAGTGAGGTTGGCTTGAATCAGCCCCAGCATTTT. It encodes CASSEVGLNQPQHF.

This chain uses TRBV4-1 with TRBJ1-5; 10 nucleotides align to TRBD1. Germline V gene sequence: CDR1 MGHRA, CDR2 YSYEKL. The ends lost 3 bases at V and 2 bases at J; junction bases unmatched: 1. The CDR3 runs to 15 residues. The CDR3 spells CASSHGTGGNQPQHF. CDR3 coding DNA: TGCGCCAGCAGCCACGGGACAGGGGGCAATCAGCCCCAGCATTTT.

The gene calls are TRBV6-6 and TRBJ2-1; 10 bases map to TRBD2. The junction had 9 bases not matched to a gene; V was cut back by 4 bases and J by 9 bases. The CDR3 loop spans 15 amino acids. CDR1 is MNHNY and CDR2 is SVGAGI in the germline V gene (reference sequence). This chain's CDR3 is CASSSRAGGPREQFF. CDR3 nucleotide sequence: TGTGCCAGCAGTTCACGAGCGGGAGGGCCGCGTGAGCAGTTCTTC.

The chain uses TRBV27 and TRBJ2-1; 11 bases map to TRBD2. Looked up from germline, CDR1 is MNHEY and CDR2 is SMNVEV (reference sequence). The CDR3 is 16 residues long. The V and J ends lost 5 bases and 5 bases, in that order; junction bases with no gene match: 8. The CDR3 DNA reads TGTGCCAGCAGTGCGGAGGGACTAGCGGAAGACAATGAGCAGTTCTTC. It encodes CASSAEGLAEDNEQFF.

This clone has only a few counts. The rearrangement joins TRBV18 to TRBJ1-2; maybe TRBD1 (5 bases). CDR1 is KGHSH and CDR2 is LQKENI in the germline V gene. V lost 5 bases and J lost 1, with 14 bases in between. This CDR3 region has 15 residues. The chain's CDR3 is CASSGTGVINYGYTF. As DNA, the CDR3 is TGTGCCAGCTCAGGTACAGGAGTCATTAACTATGGCTACACCTTC.

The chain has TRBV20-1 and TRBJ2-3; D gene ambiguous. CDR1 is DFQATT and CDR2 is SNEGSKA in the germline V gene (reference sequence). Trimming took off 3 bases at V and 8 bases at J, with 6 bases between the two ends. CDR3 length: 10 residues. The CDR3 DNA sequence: TGCAGTGCTAGCCGTGTTACGCAGTATTTT. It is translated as CSASRVTQYF.

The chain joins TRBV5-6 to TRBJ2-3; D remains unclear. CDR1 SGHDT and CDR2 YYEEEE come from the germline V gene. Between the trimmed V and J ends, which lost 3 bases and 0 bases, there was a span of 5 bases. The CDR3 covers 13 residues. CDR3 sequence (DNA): TGTGCCAGCAGCTATCCTAGCACAGATACGCAGTATTTT. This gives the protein CASSYPSTDTQYF.

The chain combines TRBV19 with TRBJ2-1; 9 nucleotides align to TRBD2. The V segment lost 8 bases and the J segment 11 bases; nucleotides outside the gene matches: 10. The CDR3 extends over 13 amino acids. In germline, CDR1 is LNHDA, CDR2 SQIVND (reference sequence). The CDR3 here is CASQAGGPLQQFF. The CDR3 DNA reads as TGTGCCAGTCAAGCGGGAGGTCCCCTACAGCAGTTCTTC. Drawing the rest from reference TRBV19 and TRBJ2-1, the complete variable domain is DGGITQSPKYLFRKEGQNVTLSCEQNLNHDAMYWYRQDPGQGLRLIYYSQIVNDFQKGDIAEGYSVSREKKESFPLTVTSAQKNPTAFYLCASQAGGPLQQFFGPGTRLTVL.

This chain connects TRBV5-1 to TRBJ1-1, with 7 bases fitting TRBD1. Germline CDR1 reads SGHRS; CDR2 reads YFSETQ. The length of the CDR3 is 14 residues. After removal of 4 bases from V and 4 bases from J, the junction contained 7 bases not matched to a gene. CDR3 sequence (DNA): TGCGCCAGCAGCAGAGGGACAGTCGGCACTGAAGCTTTCTTT. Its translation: CASSRGTVGTEAFF.